This is a list of T cell receptor beta chains from one sample in a study of CD8+ T cells in alopecia areata. Clones were read by immunoSEQ multiplex PCR, and TCRdb kept only the in-frame ones, dropping some. The sample holds approximately 200,000 clones, about three fifths seen once. The specimen was CD4+ T cells sorted from blood, collected at week 4, from a patient treated with tofacitinib. The origin of the receptors is a human donor with alopecia areata. CDR3s include the opening cysteine and the closing phenylalanine or tryptophan. D genes are given only for firm matches. Size is stated for part of the rows, as once, few or many counts, or as a class when the clone is expanded.

J: TRBJ2-1
size: -
D: -
V: TRBV29-1
DNA: TGCAGCGTAGCTACAGGGTTCCGGGAGCAGTTCTTC
CDR3: CSVATGFREQFF

J: TRBJ2-3
size: few
D: -
V: TRBV12-5
DNA: TGTGCTAGTGGTGCCCCCGCAGATACGCAGTATTTT
CDR3: CASGAPADTQYF

J: TRBJ2-5
size: -
D: -
V: TRBV5-1
DNA: TGCGCCAGCAGCTTGCAGACAGCCCAAGAGACCCAGTACTTC
CDR3: CASSLQTAQETQYF

J: TRBJ1-2
size: -
D: TRBD1
V: TRBV6-6
DNA: TGTGCCGGGGGGACAGCCTATGGCTACACCTTC
CDR3: CAGGTAYGYTF

J: TRBJ1-1
size: once
D: -
V: TRBV2
DNA: TGTGCCAGCATCCGGGAAACTGAAGCTTTCTTT
CDR3: CASIRETEAFF

J: TRBJ1-4
size: -
D: TRBD1
V: TRBV29-1
DNA: TGCAGCGTTGGAAAGGGGGCTGGTGAAAAACTGTTTTTT
CDR3: CSVGKGAGEKLFF

J: TRBJ2-3
size: -
D: -
V: TRBV25-1
DNA: TGTGCCAGCAGTGATGTTCGGTCCCACAGGGATACGCAGTATTTT
CDR3: CASSDVRSHRDTQYF

J: TRBJ1-2
size: -
D: TRBD1
V: TRBV4-1
DNA: TGCGCCAGCAGCGCCCGGGACAGGGGCGTTGGCTACACCTTC
CDR3: CASSARDRGVGYTF

J: TRBJ2-7
size: -
D: -
V: TRBV29-1
DNA: TGCAGCGTACATCAGGGAAGCTCCTACGAGCAGTACTTC
CDR3: CSVHQGSSYEQYF

J: TRBJ2-2
size: -
D: -
V: TRBV30
DNA: TGTGCCTGGAGGGGAGGGGCTGGGGGCGGTTCCGGGGAGCTGTTTTTT
CDR3: CAWRGGAGGGSGELFF

J: TRBJ2-2
size: -
D: TRBD1
V: TRBV29-1
DNA: TGCAGCGCCTTTCACAGGGGGCTTCGGACCGGGGAGCTGTTTTTT
CDR3: CSAFHRGLRTGELFF

J: TRBJ2-5
size: few
D: -
V: TRBV29-1
DNA: TGCAGCGTTGAATCGGGACAAGGGATGATCCAAGAGACCCAGTACTTC
CDR3: CSVESGQGMIQETQYF

J: TRBJ2-5
size: -
D: TRBD1
V: TRBV4-2
DNA: TGTGCCAGCAGCCAAGAGGGCGGCTCTTGGGACAGCCAAGAGACCCAGTACTTC
CDR3: CASSQEGGSWDSQETQYF

J: TRBJ1-6
size: -
D: TRBD1
V: TRBV5-1
DNA: TGCGCCAGCAGCTTCGGACCGGGACAGCGAGGAGGTAATTCACCCCTCCACTTT
CDR3: CASSFGPGQRGGNSPLHF

J: TRBJ1-1
size: -
D: -
V: TRBV18
DNA: TGTGCCAGCTCATACAGGGCTGGGGACGAAGCTTTCTTT
CDR3: CASSYRAGDEAFF

J: TRBJ2-5
size: few
D: TRBD2
V: TRBV5-6
DNA: TGTGCCAGCGGCATCCTAGCGGGGGCCCACGAGACCCAGTACTTC
CDR3: CASGILAGAHETQYF

J: TRBJ2-3
size: few
D: TRBD2
V: TRBV7-2
DNA: TGTGCCAGCAGTCTAGCGGGGGCTTTCACAGATACGCAGTATTTT
CDR3: CASSLAGAFTDTQYF

J: TRBJ2-3
size: -
D: TRBD1
V: TRBV5-1
DNA: TGCGCCAGCAGCTTGACAGGGGAGAGGACAGATACGCAGTATTTT
CDR3: CASSLTGERTDTQYF

J: TRBJ2-7
size: -
D: TRBD2
V: TRBV4-3
DNA: TGCGCCAGCAGCCTTACCGGGACTAGGGGACCCTACGAGCAGTACTTC
CDR3: CASSLTGTRGPYEQYF

J: TRBJ1-5
size: -
D: TRBD1
V: TRBV5-1
DNA: TGCGCCAGCAGCTTGGGACAGGACAGGGGGCAGCCCCAGCATTTT
CDR3: CASSLGQDRGQPQHF

J: TRBJ1-1
size: -
D: -
V: TRBV30
DNA: TGTGCCTGGAGTGCCCGGTTGATCACTGAAGCTTTCTTT
CDR3: CAWSARLITEAFF

J: TRBJ2-5
size: few
D: -
V: TRBV7-9
DNA: TGTGCCAGCAGCCGAAGCTCCGAGACCCAGTACTTC
CDR3: CASSRSSETQYF

J: TRBJ2-5
size: -
D: TRBD1
V: TRBV5-1
DNA: TGCGCCAGCAGCTTCCTCCCGGGACAGGGTTCCCAAGAGACCCAGTACTTC
CDR3: CASSFLPGQGSQETQYF

J: TRBJ1-2
size: few
D: -
V: TRBV30
DNA: TGTGCCTGGAGTCCTACAGGGTATGGCTACACCTTC
CDR3: CAWSPTGYGYTF

J: TRBJ1-2
size: -
D: -
V: TRBV25-1
DNA: TGTGCCAGCAGTGGCCCCAGTAGATACTATGGCTACACCTTC
CDR3: CASSGPSRYYGYTF

J: TRBJ1-5
size: -
D: -
V: TRBV7-2
DNA: TGTGCCAGCAGCGACTCACAGTCTGTCTTGGGTCCCCAGCATTTT
CDR3: CASSDSQSVLGPQHF

J: TRBJ2-2
size: -
D: TRBD1
V: TRBV5-1
DNA: TGCGCCAGCAGCTTGGACAGGGGGCGTAGCGGGGAGCTGTTTTTT
CDR3: CASSLDRGRSGELFF

J: TRBJ2-3
size: -
D: -
V: TRBV7-2
DNA: TGTGCCAGCAGCTTTGGGTCAGATACGCAGTATTTT
CDR3: CASSFGSDTQYF

J: TRBJ1-1
size: few
D: -
V: TRBV29-1
DNA: TGCAGCGCATCAGGAGATCTGAACACTGAAGCTTTCTTT
CDR3: CSASGDLNTEAFF

J: TRBJ1-4
size: -
D: -
V: TRBV29-1
DNA: TGCAGCGTAAAAAGGCGACTAAATGAAAAACTGTTTTTT
CDR3: CSVKRRLNEKLFF

J: TRBJ2-1
size: -
D: -
V: TRBV4-2
DNA: TGTGCCAGCAGCCTGACATCCGCGAGGGGTTACAATGAGCAGTTCTTC
CDR3: CASSLTSARGYNEQFF

J: TRBJ2-2
size: -
D: -
V: TRBV30
DNA: TGTGCCTGGTCGGCGAACACCGGGGAGCTGTTTTTT
CDR3: CAWSANTGELFF

J: TRBJ1-5
size: few
D: TRBD1
V: TRBV28
DNA: TGTGCCAGCAGTTTAGGGACAGGTCCCAATCAGCCCCAGCATTTT
CDR3: CASSLGTGPNQPQHF

J: TRBJ1-2
size: -
D: -
V: TRBV28
DNA: TGTGCCAGCAATGGGAGAGGCTATGGCTACACCTTC
CDR3: CASNGRGYGYTF

J: TRBJ1-2
size: -
D: -
V: TRBV30
DNA: TGTGCCTGGAGTGTAAGAGTTACCTATGGCTACACCTTC
CDR3: CAWSVRVTYGYTF

J: TRBJ2-6
size: -
D: -
V: TRBV30
DNA: TGTGCCTGGAGTGGAGGATTCTCTGGGGCCAACGTCCTGACTTTC
CDR3: CAWSGGFSGANVLTF

J: TRBJ2-3
size: -
D: -
V: TRBV20-1
DNA: TGCAGTGCTAGTACGGGAGATACGCAGTATTTT
CDR3: CSASTGDTQYF

J: TRBJ1-6
size: once
D: -
V: TRBV30
DNA: TGTGCCTGGAGTGGAATCACCGATTCACCCCTCCACTTT
CDR3: CAWSGITDSPLHF

J: TRBJ2-7
size: -
D: -
V: TRBV27
DNA: TGTGCCAGGGGTTACGAGCAGTACTTC
CDR3: CARGYEQYF

J: TRBJ1-5
size: -
D: -
V: TRBV28
DNA: TGTGCCAGCCGGTCGGCCAATCAGCCCCAGCATTTT
CDR3: CASRSANQPQHF

J: TRBJ1-1
size: once
D: -
V: TRBV29-1
DNA: TGCAGCGTTGAAGAACGGGTCTCGGGCACTGAAGCTTTCTTT
CDR3: CSVEERVSGTEAFF

J: TRBJ1-5
size: -
D: -
V: TRBV2
DNA: TGTGCCAGCAAGAGTGGGGGTTTAAGCAATCAGCCCCAGCATTTT
CDR3: CASKSGGLSNQPQHF

J: TRBJ1-1
size: -
D: -
V: TRBV29-1
DNA: TGCAGCGTTGAGAATAAAGCGGCAGTCAGCACTGAAGCTTTCTTT
CDR3: CSVENKAAVSTEAFF

J: TRBJ2-2
size: -
D: TRBD2
V: TRBV4-2
DNA: TGTGCCAGCAGCCAAGTTAGAGAAGCGGGGGGCCTGACCGGGGAGCTGTTTTTT
CDR3: CASSQVREAGGLTGELFF

J: TRBJ2-2
size: -
D: TRBD1
V: TRBV7-7
DNA: TGTGCTAGCAGCCCCAGACAGGGGGCAGGGCTGTTTTTT
CDR3: CASSPRQGAGLFF

J: TRBJ2-1
size: -
D: -
V: TRBV7-2
DNA: TGTGCCAGCAGCCTCACACCGGGCCCCCGGAGCGACAATGAGCAGTTCTTC
CDR3: CASSLTPGPRSDNEQFF

J: TRBJ2-7
size: -
D: -
V: TRBV25-1
DNA: TGTGCCACCTCCGGCGGGGCGACCGAAGTATACTACGAGCAGTACTTC
CDR3: CATSGGATEVYYEQYF

J: TRBJ2-5
size: -
D: -
V: TRBV9
DNA: TGTGCCAGCAGTGTCGGTGGTGCGGAGACCCAGTACTTC
CDR3: CASSVGGAETQYF

J: TRBJ1-2
size: -
D: -
V: TRBV7-9
DNA: TGTGCCAGCAGCTTAAGCGATCTTGGGGGAATCAATGGCTACACCTTC
CDR3: CASSLSDLGGINGYTF

J: TRBJ1-1
size: -
D: TRBD1
V: TRBV29-1
DNA: TGCAGCGCACAGACAGGGCTAAACACTGAAGCTTTCTTT
CDR3: CSAQTGLNTEAFF

J: TRBJ2-5
size: -
D: TRBD2
V: TRBV7-8
DNA: TGTGCCAGCAGCCTGACTAGCGCGGTAGAGACCCAGTACTTC
CDR3: CASSLTSAVETQYF

J: TRBJ1-5
size: -
D: -
V: TRBV9
DNA: TGTGCCAGCAGCGTAGAGGGGTTAAGCAATCAGCCCCAGCATTTT
CDR3: CASSVEGLSNQPQHF

J: TRBJ2-3
size: -
D: TRBD2
V: TRBV7-9
DNA: TGTGCCAGCAGCCCAGGACTAGCGACCACAGATACGCAGTATTTT
CDR3: CASSPGLATTDTQYF

J: TRBJ2-5
size: -
D: TRBD2
V: TRBV7-2
DNA: TGTGCCAGCAGCTTGACTAGCGGGGGGGGCCAAGAGACCCAGTACTTC
CDR3: CASSLTSGGGQETQYF

J: TRBJ2-3
size: -
D: TRBD2
V: TRBV29-1
DNA: TGCAGCGTTGAGGGTAGCGGGGGGGGCACAGATACGCAGTATTTT
CDR3: CSVEGSGGGTDTQYF

J: TRBJ1-6
size: -
D: -
V: TRBV6-5
DNA: TGTGCCAGCAGTCCCGGACTCAATTCACCCCTCCACTTT
CDR3: CASSPGLNSPLHF

J: TRBJ2-3
size: few
D: -
V: TRBV7-2
DNA: TGTGCCAGCAGCAAATTGGAGGAGGTTCAGGGGACAGATACGCAGTATTTT
CDR3: CASSKLEEVQGTDTQYF

J: TRBJ2-7
size: few
D: TRBD1
V: TRBV4-1
DNA: TGCGCCAGCAGCCCACCGGGACAGGGGATAATCCACGAGCAGTACTTC
CDR3: CASSPPGQGIIHEQYF